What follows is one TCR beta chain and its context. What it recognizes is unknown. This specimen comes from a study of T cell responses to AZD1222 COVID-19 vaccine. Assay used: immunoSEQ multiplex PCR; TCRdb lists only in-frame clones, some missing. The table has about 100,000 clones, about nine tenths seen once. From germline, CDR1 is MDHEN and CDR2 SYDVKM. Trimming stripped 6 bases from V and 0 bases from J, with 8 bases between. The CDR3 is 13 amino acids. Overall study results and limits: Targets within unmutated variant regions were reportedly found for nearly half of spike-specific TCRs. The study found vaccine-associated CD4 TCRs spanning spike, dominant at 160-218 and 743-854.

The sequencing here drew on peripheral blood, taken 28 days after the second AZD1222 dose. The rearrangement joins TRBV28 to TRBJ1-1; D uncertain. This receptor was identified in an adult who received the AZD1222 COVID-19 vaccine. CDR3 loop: CASRGSLNTEAFF. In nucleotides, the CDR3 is TGTGCCAGCAGGGGATCGTTGAACACTGAAGCTTTCTTT.